The rows below give T cell receptor beta chains drawn from one sample of a study of shared clonotypes between healthy human individuals. Profiling relied on immunoSEQ multiplex PCR, and the TCRdb table lists in-frame clones only, not all of them. This sample carries about 2,200,000 clones, about 93% of them seen once, and the ten largest clones take under 2%. The specimen was naive CD8+ T cells from PBMCs. These TCRs come from a man between 18 and 29 years old in good health. Some clones in this sample may be carry-over from other donors' samples. CDR3s include the opening cysteine and the closing phenylalanine or tryptophan. A D gene is named only where the DNA matches it firmly. A clone size is listed for some rows: how often the clone was seen (once, few, many), or a class if it is expanded.

j_call v_call clone_size d_call cdr3_aa cdr3_nt
TRBJ1-2 TRBV11-1 - TRBD1 CASSELRDRVGGYTF TGTGCCAGCAGCGAGCTTCGGGACAGGGTGGGCGGCTACACCTTC
TRBJ2-4 TRBV27 - TRBD1 CASSSPDRGLAKNIQYF TGTGCCAGCAGTTCACCGGACAGGGGACTAGCCAAAAACATTCAGTACTTC
TRBJ2-5 TRBV4-1 - - CASSHGGGRRETQYF TGCGCCAGCAGCCACGGAGGGGGAAGGCGAGAGACCCAGTACTTC
TRBJ2-7 TRBV6-5 - - CASTPTLVTDEQYF TGTGCCAGCACCCCTACCCTGGTGACCGACGAGCAGTACTTC
TRBJ2-2 TRBV25-1 - - CASSEYLGTGELFF TGTGCCAGCAGTGAATATCTCGGGACCGGGGAGCTGTTTTTT
TRBJ2-5 TRBV5-6 - - CASSFVSGTETQYF TGTGCCAGCAGCTTCGTTTCGGGAACGGAGACCCAGTACTTC
TRBJ2-7 TRBV27 - - CASSLYPSSYEQYF TGTGCCAGCAGTTTATATCCCAGCTCCTACGAGCAGTACTTC
TRBJ2-7 TRBV29-1 - TRBD2 CSVVSGSYEQYF TGCAGCGTTGTTAGCGGGAGCTACGAGCAGTACTTC
TRBJ2-7 TRBV27 - TRBD1 CASKGRTGRTEQYF TGTGCCAGCAAGGGGAGGACAGGGCGGACCGAGCAGTACTTC
TRBJ1-1 TRBV28 - - CASSLSPHRVSTEAFF TGTGCCAGCAGTTTATCTCCACACAGGGTTAGTACTGAAGCTTTCTTT
TRBJ2-7 TRBV5-5 - - CASSWQNAYEQYF TGTGCCAGCAGCTGGCAGAACGCCTACGAGCAGTACTTC
TRBJ2-5 TRBV6-5 - - CASSPPGVQETQYF TGTGCCAGCAGCCCTCCGGGGGTCCAAGAGACCCAGTACTTC
TRBJ2-7 TRBV28 - - CASSPPNVRNEQYF TGTGCCAGCAGTCCACCCAACGTCCGAAACGAGCAGTACTTC
TRBJ2-1 TRBV27 - TRBD2 CASSLRPLAGGYNEQFF TGTGCCAGCAGTTTAAGGCCCCTTGCGGGAGGGTACAATGAGCAGTTCTTC
TRBJ1-1 TRBV5-1 once TRBD1 CASSPPGQPEAFF TGCGCCAGCAGCCCCCCGGGACAGCCTGAAGCTTTCTTT
TRBJ2-1 TRBV6-5 - - CASSFDEVNEQFF TGTGCCAGCAGCTTTGACGAGGTCAATGAGCAGTTCTTC
TRBJ2-2 TRBV6-1 - - CAGLGGTGELFF TGTGCCGGTCTAGGGGGCACCGGGGAGCTGTTTTTT
TRBJ2-1 TRBV6-5 - - CASSGDNYEQFF TGTGCCAGCAGTGGGGACAACTATGAGCAGTTCTTC
TRBJ2-7 TRBV5-5 - - CASSLDRSYEQYF TGTGCCAGCAGCTTGGATCGTAGTTACGAGCAGTACTTC
TRBJ1-5 TRBV10-3 - - CATEEGRGNQPQHF TGTGCCACAGAGGAAGGGCGCGGCAATCAGCCCCAGCATTTT
TRBJ2-1 TRBV5-1 - - CASSTTPTRYSSYNEQFF TGCGCCAGCAGCACCACCCCGACTCGCTATAGCTCCTACAATGAGCAGTTCTTC
TRBJ1-5 TRBV2 - TRBD1 CASSPGTGGQPQHF TGTGCCAGCAGCCCCGGGACAGGGGGTCAGCCCCAGCATTTT